The source of this T cell receptor beta chain is a study of a mutant IDH1 vaccine in newly diagnosed glioma. Turning to the study itself: With temozolomide cycles, or 4-6 weeks after radiotherapy alone, vaccination was started. Treated patients showed a male proportion of approximately 60%, a female proportion of about 38%, and a mean age of roughly 40 years. Previous care, which was radiotherapy, temozolomide, or both, most often involved both.

Specified time point: week 35, safety follow-up. A 20-mer mutant IDH1 peptide at 300 ug was injected subcutaneously with topical imiquimod. On this clone: Antigen specificity is unknown.

TCRdb's table, derived via immunoSEQ multiplex PCR, lists solely in-frame clones and lacks some. This sample has tens of thousands of clones; approximately 92% occur once, and the top ten carry about 2.3%. Germline CDR1 is SGHKS and CDR2 is YYEKEE (reference sequence). CDR3 size: 16 residues. V gave up 4 bases and J gave up 8 bases; unmatched junction bases: 11. Study results and limitations: Most patients, 90% to 95%, showed vaccine-induced immune responses.

The chain employs TRBV5-5 and TRBJ1-4; TRBD1 matches at 10 bases. This TCR came from a man in his fifties with glioma. The sample consisted of PBMCs, taken from a glioma patient whose treatment included an IDH1 peptide vaccine. The CDR3 is CASSAPDRGNREKLFF. CDR3 coding DNA: TGTGCCAGCAGCGCCCCGGACAGGGGGAATAGGGAAAAACTGTTTTTT.